The text below deals with one T cell receptor beta chain. This sample stems from a study of T cells in tuberculosis. About the study: CD1B tetramers identified T cells specific for mycobacterial lipid GMM.

CDR3 size: 14 residues. Germline loops: CDR1 SGHVS, CDR2 FQNEAQ. V shed 5 bases and J shed 6 bases, with 16 bases lying between them. Profiled with immunoSEQ multiplex PCR; TCRdb holds only in-frame clones, not every one. The sample includes tens of thousands of clones, around 94% of them seen just once. The J gene is TRBJ2-5, the V gene TRBV7-8; D gene unclear. The sequence derives from a donor aged 10 to 29 with latent tuberculosis or without tuberculosis infection. The sample taken for sequencing was PBMCs. The CDR3 sequence is CASSPYGEAKTQYF. The CDR3 region has the DNA TGTGCCAGCAGCCCCTACGGAGAGGCGAAGACCCAGTACTTC.